The 26 T cell receptor beta chains reported below all come from one sample, sequenced in a study of blood T cell repertoires in COVID-19. TCRdb keeps only in-frame clones here, not all; method: immunoSEQ multiplex PCR. The sample lists approximately 320,000 clones; under 95% were seen once. Sequencing used PBMCs or T cells enriched from blood (not recorded which). Receptor source: a man in his 60s who had recovered from COVID-19.

The genes are TRBV20-1 and TRBJ1-1; the D gene is possibly TRBD1 (5 bases). V was pared by 3 bases and J by 5 bases, with 10 bases between. The CDR3 consists of 12 residues. Germline V gene data show CDR1 as DFQATT and CDR2 as SNEGSKA (reference sequence). CDR3: CSASRGVTEAFF. The CDR3 nucleotides are TGCAGTGCTAGTCGGGGGGTAACTGAAGCTTTCTTT.

The chain links TRBV5-1 to TRBJ1-1, with 10 nucleotides matching TRBD1. With V trimmed by 4 bases and J by 4 bases, 7 bases remained unmatched. The CDR3 consists of 15 residues. Germline V lookup: CDR1 SGHRS, CDR2 YFSETQ. The CDR3 nucleotides read TGCGCCAGCAGCGCAGACAGGGGGCAAGGCACTGAAGCTTTCTTT. Encoded protein: CASSADRGQGTEAFF.

The chain employs TRBV6-5 and TRBJ1-5, with D hard to call. CDR3 length equals 15 residues. The germline V gene has CDR1 MNHEY and CDR2 SVGAGI. Trimming pared 5 bases from V and 1 base from J, leaving 12 bases between. The CDR3 reads CASSPWEPSNQPQHF. CDR3 coding DNA: TGTGCCAGCAGTCCCTGGGAGCCCAGCAATCAGCCCCAGCATTTT.

This clone was counted a single time. The chain carries TRBV27 and TRBJ2-7; D is ambiguous. The CDR3 extends over 11 amino acids. Germline loops: CDR1 MNHEY, CDR2 SMNVEV (reference sequence). The germline V and J ends were trimmed by 8 bases and 7 bases, with 12 bases remaining between them. CDR3 protein: CASSSRVEQYF. CDR3 nucleotides: TGTGCCAGCTCATCACGGGTTGAGCAGTACTTC.

CDR3 region: CASSLGQGTGGQPQHF. The DNA for the CDR3 is TGTGCCAGCAGCTTAGGTCAGGGGACAGGGGGTCAGCCCCAGCATTTT. This chain links TRBV7-2 with TRBJ1-5, with 11 nucleotides matching TRBD1. The CDR3 has 16 amino acids. Germline lookup yields CDR1 SGHTA and CDR2 FQGNSA. With 1 base clipped from V and 6 bases from J, the junction kept 5 bases outside the gene matches.

The chain is built from TRBV6-6 and TRBJ2-2, with TRBD2 matching over 10 bases. The germline gives CDR1 MNHNY, CDR2 SVGAGI (reference sequence). Unmatched junction bases numbered 5, after V lost 5 bases and J lost 2 bases. The CDR3 consists of 16 residues. CDR3 loop: CASSPRTSGNTGELFF. The DNA for the CDR3 is TGTGCCAGCAGTCCCCGGACTAGCGGAAACACCGGGGAGCTGTTTTTT.

The V gene is TRBV10-3, the J gene TRBJ2-1; TRBD2 matches at 8 bases. The CDR3 has 14 residues. V lost 4 bases and J lost 7; bases outside the gene matches: 6. From germline, CDR1 is ENHRY and CDR2 SYGVKD. The CDR3, as DNA: TGTGCCATCAGTGTGAGCGGGAGTCGGAATGAGCAGTTCTTC. This codes for CAISVSGSRNEQFF.

The V call is TRBV11-2, the J call TRBJ2-3, with 8 bases aligning to TRBD2. Per the germline V gene, CDR1 is SGHAT and CDR2 is FQNNGV. The CDR3 has 15 amino acids. V lost 1 base and J lost 2; bases outside the gene matches: 2. The CDR3 here is CASSLVSGVTDTQYF. In DNA form, the CDR3 reads TGTGCCAGCAGCTTAGTTAGCGGGGTCACAGATACGCAGTATTTT.

The chain recombines TRBV6-1 with TRBJ2-1, with D perhaps matching TRBD2 (7 bases). Trimming cost V 2 bases and J 7 bases, with 15 bases left between them. The CDR3 covers 15 residues. Germline V gives CDR1 MNHNS, CDR2 SASEGT. CDR3 amino acids: CASSEWAGARNEQFF. Here the CDR3 DNA reads TGTGCCAGCAGTGAATGGGCGGGGGCGCGGAATGAGCAGTTCTTC.

The rearrangement joins TRBV24-1 to TRBJ2-2, with 14 bases matching TRBD2. Germline loops: CDR1 KGHDR, CDR2 SFDVKD. J was trimmed by 5 bases and V by 4 bases; bases with no gene match: 5. CDR3 length equals 17 residues. CDR3 loop: CATSDTRTSGRTGELFF. CDR3 nucleotides: TGTGCCACCAGTGACACTCGGACTAGCGGGAGGACCGGGGAGCTGTTTTTT.

The chain carries TRBV14 and TRBJ1-1; TRBD1 aligns across 8 bases. CDR3 length: 17 residues. Trimming took 0 bases from V and 10 from J; bases not matched to a gene: 16. Germline V gives CDR1 SGHDN, CDR2 FVKESK. The CDR3 spells CASSQDDLKGRGLGAFF. CDR3 coding DNA: TGTGCCAGCAGCCAAGATGACTTGAAGGGCAGGGGGCTTGGAGCTTTCTTT.

The chain couples TRBV5-4 to TRBJ2-3; D is perhaps TRBD1 (6 bases). Germline CDR1 is SGHNT and CDR2 is YYREEE (reference sequence). This CDR3 has 13 amino acids. V was trimmed by 8 bases and J by 6 bases, leaving 16 bases between them. CDR3 sequence: CASATGLADTQYF. The CDR3 DNA is TGTGCCAGTGCTACAGGGCTTGCGGATACGCAGTATTTT.

This clone was seen only once. The chain has TRBV3-1 (or the pseudogene TRBV3-2) and TRBJ1-2, with 8 bases matching TRBD1. Germline assignment: CDR1 LGHDT and CDR2 YNNKEL (reference sequence). The V and J ends lost 3 bases and 8 bases, in that order; junction bases with no gene match: 8. The CDR3 spans 14 residues. The CDR3 bases are TGTGCCAGCAGCCACAGGGGGCGGTCGATCGGCTACACCTTC. Amino acids: CASSHRGRSIGYTF.

The rearrangement joins TRBV4-1 to TRBJ2-7; 10 positions agree with TRBD2. J was trimmed by 3 bases and V by 2 bases; bases with no gene match: 1. Germline V gene lookup returns CDR1 MGHRA and CDR2 YSYEKL. CDR3 size: 14 residues. The CDR3 region has the DNA TGCGCCAGCAGCCAAACTAGCGGGATCTACGAGCAGTACTTC. Its translation: CASSQTSGIYEQYF.

V usage is TRBV6-5 and J usage is TRBJ2-1; 7 bases map to TRBD2. Per germline, CDR1 MNHEY and CDR2 SVGAGI. The V gene end was trimmed by 6 bases and the J gene end by 2 bases; junction bases not matched to a gene: 7. There are 15 residues in the CDR3. DNA of the CDR3: TGTGCCAGCAGCCGATCTAGCGGTCCCTACAATGAGCAGTTCTTC. This translates into CASSRSSGPYNEQFF.

The chain combines TRBV18 with TRBJ1-4; D is possibly TRBD1 (6 bases). The V end was cut by 5 bases, the J end by 5 bases, with 12 bases between. There are 14 residues in the CDR3. Germline V CDR1 and CDR2: KGHSH, LQKENI. The CDR3 loop is CASSSTGMNEKLFF. The CDR3 DNA sequence: TGTGCCAGCTCATCGACAGGCATGAATGAAAAACTGTTTTTT.

J is TRBJ2-3 and V is TRBV7-2, with 7 bases lining up with TRBD2. Germline values: CDR1 SGHTA, CDR2 FQGNSA. Trimming took 5 bases from V and 2 from J; bases not matched to a gene: 10. CDR3 length: 16 amino acids. In DNA, the CDR3 is TGTGCCAGCAGCAGAGAGGGGACTACAAACACAGATACGCAGTATTTT. Its translation is CASSREGTTNTDTQYF.

This clone was recorded only once. This rearrangement joins TRBV4-3 to TRBJ2-1; D remains unclear. Germline V gives CDR1 LGHNA, CDR2 YSLEER. V was pared by 4 bases and J by 2 bases, with 18 bases between. CDR3 length equals 17 residues. For the CDR3, the DNA is TGCGCCAGCAGCCCCAAGACTCCGTTCGCAGCCTACAATGAGCAGTTCTTC. Protein product: CASSPKTPFAAYNEQFF.

The chain joins TRBV27 to TRBJ1-6, with 10 positions matching TRBD1. This CDR3 is built from 16 residues. V dropped 1 base and J dropped 8; count of bases not matched to a gene: 5. Germline lookup yields CDR1 MNHEY and CDR2 SMNVEV (reference sequence). This CDR3 is CASSLYGDRGHSPLHF. In DNA, the CDR3 is TGTGCCAGCAGTTTATATGGGGACAGGGGACATTCACCCCTCCACTTT.

This clone has a single count. The J gene is TRBJ1-4, the V gene TRBV11-3, with 8 bases identical to TRBD1. This CDR3 comprises 14 residues. The germline V gene has CDR1 SGHNT and CDR2 YENEEA. The V and J ends lost 3 bases and 8 bases, in that order; junction bases with no gene match: 5. This CDR3 reads CASSFGQGNEKLFF. DNA for the CDR3: TGTGCCAGCAGCTTCGGACAGGGTAACGAAAAACTGTTTTTT.

The chain has TRBV5-8 and TRBJ1-6, with D maybe TRBD1 (5 bases). Germline lookup yields CDR1 SGHTS and CDR2 YDEGEE. The CDR3 sequence is 16 residues long. Trimming cost V 0 bases and J 7 bases, with 14 bases left between them. For the CDR3, the DNA is TGTGCCAGCAGCTTGGCCCGCGGGGCCCGCAATTCACCCCTCCACTTT. Residues: CASSLARGARNSPLHF.

V usage is TRBV4-2 and J usage is TRBJ2-7, with D perhaps matching TRBD1 (6 bases). V dropped 6 bases and J dropped 6 bases, with 21 bases sitting between them. The CDR3 has 15 residues. Germline V gene lookup returns CDR1 LGHNA and CDR2 YNFKEQ. The CDR3 sequence is CASRLTPGTQSEQYF. The CDR3 bases are TGTGCCAGCAGATTAACCCCGGGGACACAATCCGAGCAGTACTTC.

V is TRBV18 and J is TRBJ1-6, with 7 bases aligning to TRBD1. The V gene end was trimmed by 3 bases and the J gene end by 5 bases; junction bases not matched to a gene: 4. Germline V gene sequence: CDR1 KGHSH, CDR2 LQKENI. CDR3 length: 15 amino acids. The CDR3 here is CASSPRDRDNSPLHF. In nucleotides, the CDR3 is TGTGCCAGCTCACCCCGTGACAGGGATAATTCACCCCTCCACTTT. Together with reference TRBV18 and TRBJ1-6, the CDR3 gives the full variable domain: NAGVMQNPRHLVRRRGQEARLRCSPMKGHSHVYWYRQLPEEGLKFMVYLQKENIIDESGMPKERFSAEFPKEGPSILRIQQVVRGDSAAYFCASSPRDRDNSPLHFGNGTRLTVT.

The chain uses TRBV24-1 and TRBJ1-5; 8 bases match TRBD1. The V gene's germline CDR1 is KGHDR and CDR2 SFDVKD. V lost 12 bases to trimming and J lost 5 bases; unmatched junction nucleotides: 20. The CDR3 is made up of 17 amino acids. The CDR3, as DNA: TGTGCCGCCCTATCAGGTTTATCCAGGGGGCGCGATCAGCCCCAGCATTTT. Translated, it gives CAALSGLSRGRDQPQHF.

Only one count was recorded for this clone. The chain carries TRBV7-2 and TRBJ1-1; D call uncertain. Germline V gene data show CDR1 as SGHTA and CDR2 as FQGNSA. V was clipped by 7 bases and J by 0 bases, with 9 bases between them. The CDR3 runs 13 residues. CDR3 nucleotides: TGTGCCAGCAAAGAAACACTGAACACTGAAGCTTTCTTT. It encodes CASKETLNTEAFF. Combining the CDR3 with reference TRBV7-2 and TRBJ1-1 gives the whole variable domain GAGVSQSPSNKVTEKGKDVELRCDPISGHTALYWYRQSLGQGLEFLIYFQGNSAPDKSGLPSDRFSAERTGGSVSTLTIQRTQQEDSAVYLCASKETLNTEAFFGQGTRLTVV.

The chain links TRBV7-9 to TRBJ2-7; weak D call: TRBD1 (6 bases). The V gene lost 1 base and the J gene lost 5 bases, with 15 bases spanning the gap. Looked up from germline, CDR1 is SEHNR and CDR2 is FQNEAQ (reference sequence). The CDR3 runs 15 residues. CDR3 loop: CASSLGGWGRDEQYF. In nucleotides, the CDR3 is TGTGCCAGCAGCTTAGGAGGTTGGGGGCGCGACGAGCAGTACTTC.